The source of this T cell receptor (beta chain) is a study of T cells in Graves' hyperthyroidism and ophthalmopathy. General study points: It was a median around 6 months before onset that the model predicted ophthalmopathy.

Germline CDR1 and CDR2: SNHLY and FYNNEI. Between the trimmed V and J ends, which lost 6 bases and 2 bases, there was a span of 12 bases. The CDR3 contains 14 residues. Researchers amplified the TCR beta CDR3 regions from RNA transcripts. The primer set for the first-round RT-PCR of the TCR CDR3 was HTBI. TCRdb reprocessed the multiplex PCR reads with MiXCR, giving one entry per CDR3 protein. The sample contains fewer than 500,000 distinct CDR3 sequences, around 15% of which appear only once. This clonotype was observed many times. The antigen remains undetermined. This sequence originates from a man aged 18 to 30 with Graves' ophthalmopathy. The V and J genes are TRBV2 and TRBJ2-3, with D possibly being TRBD2 (5 bases). The source material was blood. The DNA for the CDR3 is TGTGCCAGCAGCTCGGGGTCATCCACAGATACGCAGTATTTT. This sequence encodes CASSSGSSTDTQYF. Together with reference TRBV2 and TRBJ2-3, the CDR3 gives the full variable domain: EPEVTQTPSHQVTQMGQEVILRCVPISNHLYFYWYRQILGQKVEFLVSFYNNEISEKSEIFDDQFSVERPDGSNFTLKIRSTKLEDSAMYFCASSSGSSTDTQYFGPGTRLTVL.